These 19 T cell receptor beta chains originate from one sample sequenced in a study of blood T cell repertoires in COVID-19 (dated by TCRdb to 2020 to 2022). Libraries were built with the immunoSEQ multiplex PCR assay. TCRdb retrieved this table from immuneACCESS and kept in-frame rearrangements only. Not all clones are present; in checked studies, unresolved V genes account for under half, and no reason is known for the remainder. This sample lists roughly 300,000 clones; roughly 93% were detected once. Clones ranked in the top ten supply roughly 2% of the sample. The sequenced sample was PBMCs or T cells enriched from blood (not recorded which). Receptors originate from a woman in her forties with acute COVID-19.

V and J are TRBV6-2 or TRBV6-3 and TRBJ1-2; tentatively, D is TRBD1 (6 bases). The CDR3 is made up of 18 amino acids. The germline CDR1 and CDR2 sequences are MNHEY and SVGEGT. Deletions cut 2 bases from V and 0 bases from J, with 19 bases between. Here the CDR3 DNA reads TGTGCCAGCAGTTACGGCAAATCAACAGGGATCACTAACTATGGCTACACCTTC. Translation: CASSYGKSTGITNYGYTF.

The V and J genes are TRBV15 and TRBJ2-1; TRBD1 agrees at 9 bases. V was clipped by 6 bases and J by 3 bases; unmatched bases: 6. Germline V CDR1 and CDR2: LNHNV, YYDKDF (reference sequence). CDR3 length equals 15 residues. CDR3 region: CATRQQGAGYNEQFF. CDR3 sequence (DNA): TGTGCCACCAGGCAACAGGGGGCTGGCTACAATGAGCAGTTCTTC.

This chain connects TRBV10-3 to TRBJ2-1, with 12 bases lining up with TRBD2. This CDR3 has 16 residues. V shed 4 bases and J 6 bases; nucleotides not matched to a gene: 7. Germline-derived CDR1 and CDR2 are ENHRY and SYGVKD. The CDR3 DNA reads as TGTGCCATCAGTGGGACTAGCGGGACGGTGATCAATGAGCAGTTCTTC. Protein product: CAISGTSGTVINEQFF.

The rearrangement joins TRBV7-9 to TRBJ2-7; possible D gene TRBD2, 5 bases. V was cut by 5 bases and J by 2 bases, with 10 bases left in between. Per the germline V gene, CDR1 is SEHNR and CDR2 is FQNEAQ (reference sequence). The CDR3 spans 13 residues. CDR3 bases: TGTGCCAGCAGCCCGGGGTCTACCTACGAGCAGTACTTC. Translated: CASSPGSTYEQYF.

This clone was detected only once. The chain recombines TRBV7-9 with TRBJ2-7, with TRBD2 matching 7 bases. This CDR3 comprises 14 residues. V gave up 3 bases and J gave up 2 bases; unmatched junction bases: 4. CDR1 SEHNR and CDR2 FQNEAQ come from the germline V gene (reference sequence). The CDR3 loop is CASSFELATYEQYF. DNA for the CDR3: TGTGCCAGCAGCTTCGAACTAGCGACCTACGAGCAGTACTTC.

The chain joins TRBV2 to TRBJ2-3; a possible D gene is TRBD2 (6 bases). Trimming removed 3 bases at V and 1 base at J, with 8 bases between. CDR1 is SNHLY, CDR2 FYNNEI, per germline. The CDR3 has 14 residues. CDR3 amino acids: CASSDRGGTDTQYF. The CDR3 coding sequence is TGTGCCAGCAGTGACCGCGGGGGCACAGATACGCAGTATTTT.

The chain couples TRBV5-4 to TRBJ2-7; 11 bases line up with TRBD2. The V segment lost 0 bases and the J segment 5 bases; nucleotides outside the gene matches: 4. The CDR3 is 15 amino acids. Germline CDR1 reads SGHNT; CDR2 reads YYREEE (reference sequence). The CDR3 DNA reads TGTGCCAGCAGCTTGGCTAGCGGGGGGTTCAACGAGCAGTACTTC. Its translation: CASSLASGGFNEQYF.

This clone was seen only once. CDR3 sequence reads: CASSKGVGNTIYF. CDR3 nucleotide sequence: TGTGCCAGCAGCAAAGGGGTTGGAAACACCATATATTTT. This chain links TRBV5-6 with TRBJ1-3; D might be TRBD1 (5 bases). Looked up from germline, CDR1 is SGHDT and CDR2 is YYEEEE. The CDR3 is 13 amino acids. V was clipped by 4 bases and J by 3 bases, with 8 bases between them.

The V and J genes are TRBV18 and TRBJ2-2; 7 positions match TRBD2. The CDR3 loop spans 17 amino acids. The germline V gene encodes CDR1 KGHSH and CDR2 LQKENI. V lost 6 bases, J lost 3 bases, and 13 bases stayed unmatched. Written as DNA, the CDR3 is TGTGCCAGCTCCCCTCCTTCTAGCGGCGGGTACACCGGGGAGCTGTTTTTT. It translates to CASSPPSSGGYTGELFF.

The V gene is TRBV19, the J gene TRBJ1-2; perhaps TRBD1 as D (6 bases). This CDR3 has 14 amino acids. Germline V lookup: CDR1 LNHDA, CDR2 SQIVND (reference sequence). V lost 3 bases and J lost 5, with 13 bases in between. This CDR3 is CASSMGGQGYGYTF. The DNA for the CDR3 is TGTGCCAGTAGTATGGGGGGGCAGGGATATGGCTACACCTTC. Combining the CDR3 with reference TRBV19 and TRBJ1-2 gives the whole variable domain DGGITQSPKYLFRKEGQNVTLSCEQNLNHDAMYWYRQDPGQGLRLIYYSQIVNDFQKGDIAEGYSVSREKKESFPLTVTSAQKNPTAFYLCASSMGGQGYGYTFGSGTRLTVV.

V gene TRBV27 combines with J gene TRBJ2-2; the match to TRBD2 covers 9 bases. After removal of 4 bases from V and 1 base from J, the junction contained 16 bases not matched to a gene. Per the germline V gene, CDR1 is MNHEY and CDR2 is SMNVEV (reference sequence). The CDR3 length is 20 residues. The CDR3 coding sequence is TGTGCCAGCAGTTACGCGGGAGGGGGCCTCGCGTTGGTGAACACCGGGGAGCTGTTTTTT. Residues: CASSYAGGGLALVNTGELFF.

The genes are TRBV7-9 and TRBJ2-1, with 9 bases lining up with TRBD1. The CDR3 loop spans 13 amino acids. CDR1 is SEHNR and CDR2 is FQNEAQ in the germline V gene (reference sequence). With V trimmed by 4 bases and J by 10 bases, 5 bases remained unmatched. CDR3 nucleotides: TGTGCCAGCAGCTGGGACAGGGACTACGAGCAGTTCTTC. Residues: CASSWDRDYEQFF.

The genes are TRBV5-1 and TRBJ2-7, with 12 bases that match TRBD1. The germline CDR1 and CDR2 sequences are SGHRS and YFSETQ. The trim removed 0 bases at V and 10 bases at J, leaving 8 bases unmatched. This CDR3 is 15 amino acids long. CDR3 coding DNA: TGCGCCAGCAGCTTGGCGGGGACAGGGGGCGGTTCACAGTACTTC. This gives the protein CASSLAGTGGGSQYF.

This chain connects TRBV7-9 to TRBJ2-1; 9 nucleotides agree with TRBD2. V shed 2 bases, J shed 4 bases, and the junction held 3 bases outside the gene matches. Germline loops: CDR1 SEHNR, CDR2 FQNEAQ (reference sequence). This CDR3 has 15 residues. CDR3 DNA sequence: TGTGCCAGCAGCTTAAATAGCGGGGGTTACAATGAGCAGTTCTTC. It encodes CASSLNSGGYNEQFF. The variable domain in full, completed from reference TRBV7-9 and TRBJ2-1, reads DTGVSQNPRHKITKRGQNVTFRCDPISEHNRLYWYRQTLGQGPEFLTYFQNEAQLEKSRLLSDRFSAERPKGSFSTLEIQRTEQGDSAMYLCASSLNSGGYNEQFFGPGTRLTVL.

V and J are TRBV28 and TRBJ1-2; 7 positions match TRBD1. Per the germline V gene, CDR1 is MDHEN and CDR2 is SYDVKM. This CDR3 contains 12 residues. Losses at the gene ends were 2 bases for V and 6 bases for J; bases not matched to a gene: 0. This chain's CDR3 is CASSLGTDGYTF. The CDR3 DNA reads TGTGCCAGCAGTTTAGGGACAGATGGCTACACCTTC.

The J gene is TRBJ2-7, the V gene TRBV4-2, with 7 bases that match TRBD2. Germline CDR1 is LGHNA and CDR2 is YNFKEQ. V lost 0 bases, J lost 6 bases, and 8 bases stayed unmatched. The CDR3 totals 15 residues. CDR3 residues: CASSQDGEGSGEQYF. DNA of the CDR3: TGTGCCAGCAGCCAAGACGGGGAGGGATCGGGCGAGCAGTACTTC.

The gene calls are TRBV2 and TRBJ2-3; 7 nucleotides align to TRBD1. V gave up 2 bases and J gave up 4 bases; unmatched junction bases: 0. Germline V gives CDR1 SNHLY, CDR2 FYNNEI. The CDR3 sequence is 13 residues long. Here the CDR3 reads CASSEQGADTQYF. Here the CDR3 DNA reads TGTGCCAGCAGTGAACAGGGGGCAGATACGCAGTATTTT.

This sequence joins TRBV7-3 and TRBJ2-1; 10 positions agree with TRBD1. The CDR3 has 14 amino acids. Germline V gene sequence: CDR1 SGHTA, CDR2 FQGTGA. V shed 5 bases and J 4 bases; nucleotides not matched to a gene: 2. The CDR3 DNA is TGTGCCAGCAGCCTGGGACAGGGGTACAATGAGCAGTTCTTC. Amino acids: CASSLGQGYNEQFF.

The CDR3 nucleotides are TGTGCCAGCAGCGACTCCCGAGGGTCCTACGAGCAGTACTTC. It yields the protein CASSDSRGSYEQYF. The chain is built from TRBV7-9 and TRBJ2-7, with a tentative D call TRBD2 (5 bases). Per the germline V gene, CDR1 is SEHNR and CDR2 is FQNEAQ (reference sequence). The CDR3 covers 14 residues. Trimming stripped 5 bases from V and 1 base from J, with 12 bases between.